These T cell receptor beta chains were read from a single sample in a study of T cells after yellow fever vaccination. TCRdb called the 5' RACE reads again in MiXCR, with one record for every CDR3 protein. Of a few hundred thousand distinct CDR3 sequences in the sample, roughly a fifth are singletons; the top ten hold roughly 13%. The sequencing here drew on PBMCs, taken 15 days after the yellow fever booster vaccination. The receptors originated from a man aged 25 to 40 who received the YFV17D yellow fever vaccine. Each CDR3 is given with its conserved first and last residue. D genes are given only for firm matches. A row's size may be missing; if present it is once, few, many or a size class.

clone_size	v_call	d_call	j_call	cdr3_aa	cdr3_nt
-	TRBV6-1	TRBD2	TRBJ2-7	CASTLRLADYEQYF	TGTGCCAGCACACTAAGGCTAGCGGACTACGAGCAGTACTTC
-	TRBV12-3/TRBV12-4	-	TRBJ2-1	CASSFGSDEQFF	TGTGCCAGCAGTTTTGGTTCGGATGAGCAGTTCTTC
-	TRBV24-1	-	TRBJ2-5	CATSDMMPGQQETQYF	TGTGCCACCAGTGACATGATGCCGGGCCAACAAGAGACCCAGTACTTC
few	TRBV5-1	TRBD2	TRBJ2-1	CASSSGLAGFVGEQFF	TGCGCCAGCAGCTCGGGACTAGCGGGGTTCGTAGGTGAGCAGTTCTTC
-	TRBV7-9	-	TRBJ2-2	CASRQTLSTGELFF	TGTGCCAGCAGGCAGACCCTATCAACCGGGGAGCTGTTTTTT
-	TRBV10-1	TRBD1	TRBJ2-3	CASSESGTGADTQYF	TGCGCCAGCAGTGAGTCCGGGACAGGGGCAGATACGCAGTATTTT
-	TRBV14	TRBD2	TRBJ2-3	CASSGLAASTDTQYF	TGTGCCAGCAGTGGACTAGCGGCTTCCACAGATACGCAGTATTTT
few	TRBV15	TRBD1	TRBJ2-5	CATSRDLEGAKTQYF	TGTGCCACCAGCAGAGATCTTGAGGGGGCAAAGACCCAGTACTTC
few	TRBV11-2	-	TRBJ2-7	CASSLDPPSGVKDEQYF	TGTGCCAGCAGCTTAGATCCCCCCTCGGGAGTAAAAGACGAGCAGTACTTC
-	TRBV28	TRBD1	TRBJ2-1	CASKPGQLYNEQFF	TGTGCCAGCAAACCGGGACAGCTTTACAATGAGCAGTTCTTC
few	TRBV7-9	-	TRBJ2-1	CASSYTNRALGYNEQFF	TGTGCCAGCAGCTACACCAACAGGGCTTTAGGTTACAATGAGCAGTTCTTC
-	TRBV11-2	-	TRBJ2-1	CASSSRRPGGKNEQFF	TGTGCCAGCAGCTCCCGGCGCCCAGGGGGGAAAAATGAGCAGTTCTTC
-	TRBV10-3	-	TRBJ2-7	CAISESGRYEQYF	TGTGCCATCAGTGAGTCCGGGCGGTACGAGCAGTACTTC
-	TRBV12-3/TRBV12-4	-	TRBJ2-3	CASSWGSGDPLTTDTQYF	TGTGCCAGCAGTTGGGGCAGCGGAGACCCCTTGACGACAGATACGCAGTATTTT
-	TRBV18	-	TRBJ2-1	CASSNTLGYEQFF	TGTGCCAGCTCCAACACTCTAGGCTATGAGCAGTTCTTC
many	TRBV5-1	-	TRBJ2-7	CASSPAQGTNEQYF	TGCGCCAGCAGCCCGGCCCAGGGTACCAACGAGCAGTACTTC
-	TRBV21-1	-	TRBJ2-3	CASSKRWGTSTDTQYF	TGTGCCAGCAGCAAACGGTGGGGTACTAGCACAGATACGCAGTATTTT
few	TRBV20-1	-	TRBJ2-5	CSAENQETQYF	TGCAGTGCTGAGAACCAAGAGACCCAGTACTTC
once	TRBV7-9	-	TRBJ2-7	CASSSDKNPKDYEQYF	TGTGCCAGCAGCTCCGACAAGAATCCGAAGGACTACGAGCAGTACTTC
-	TRBV30	TRBD2	TRBJ2-1	CAGAGGGTSGRLQFF	TGTGCCGGAGCGGGGGGCGGGACTAGCGGGAGACTCCAGTTCTTC
few	TRBV6-2/TRBV6-3	-	TRBJ2-2	CASSGLWGTGELFF	TGTGCCAGCAGTGGCCTTTGGGGCACCGGGGAGCTGTTTTTT
few	TRBV4-3	-	TRBJ2-7	CASSRLGSQGGEQYF	TGCGCCAGCAGCCGGTTGGGGTCACAGGGCGGCGAGCAGTACTTC
many	TRBV7-9	-	TRBJ2-2	CASSLEGRYTGELFF	TGTGCCAGCAGCTTAGAGGGGCGATACACCGGGGAGCTGTTTTTT
-	TRBV3-1	-	TRBJ2-1	CASSQEYNEQFF	TGTGCCAGCAGCCAGGAGTACAATGAGCAGTTCTTC
few	TRBV5-1	-	TRBJ2-1	CAVQTPGVNERFF	TGCGCCGTTCAGACTCCCGGGGTGAATGAGCGGTTCTTC
-	TRBV6-2/TRBV6-3	TRBD1	TRBJ2-1	CASSYGQGVKNEQFF	TGTGCCAGCAGTTACGGGCAGGGGGTAAAGAATGAGCAGTTCTTC